This T cell receptor beta chain was found in a study of T cell responses to AZD1222 COVID-19 vaccine. Study outcomes and limitations: CD4 TCRs covered the whole spike, strongest at regions 160-218 and 743-854. Nearly half of spike-specific TCRs reportedly target variant regions that are unmutated in the B.1.351 and B.1.1.7 variants. Donors skewed white British and female; clonal diversity was possibly underestimated. Compared with day 0, the breadth and depth of the Spike-specific TCR repertoire rose significantly after two doses of AZD1222.

CDR3 length: 15 residues. With 4 bases clipped from V and 0 bases from J, the junction kept 3 bases outside the gene matches. Germline-derived CDR1 and CDR2 are SGDLS and YYNGEE. The assay was immunoSEQ multiplex PCR, and TCRdb's table has in-frame clones only and misses some. The sample has 100,000 to 150,000 clones; about 88% are singletons. Regarding this clone: Its antigen is unknown.

V usage is TRBV9 and J usage is TRBJ2-7, with 11 positions matching TRBD2. The source of this sequence is an adult in good health. This sample comprised peripheral blood, obtained on day 0 of AZD1222 vaccination. The CDR3 DNA is TGTGCCAGCAGCCCAGGACTAGCGGGCTCCTACGAGCAGTACTTC. Protein product: CASSPGLAGSYEQYF.